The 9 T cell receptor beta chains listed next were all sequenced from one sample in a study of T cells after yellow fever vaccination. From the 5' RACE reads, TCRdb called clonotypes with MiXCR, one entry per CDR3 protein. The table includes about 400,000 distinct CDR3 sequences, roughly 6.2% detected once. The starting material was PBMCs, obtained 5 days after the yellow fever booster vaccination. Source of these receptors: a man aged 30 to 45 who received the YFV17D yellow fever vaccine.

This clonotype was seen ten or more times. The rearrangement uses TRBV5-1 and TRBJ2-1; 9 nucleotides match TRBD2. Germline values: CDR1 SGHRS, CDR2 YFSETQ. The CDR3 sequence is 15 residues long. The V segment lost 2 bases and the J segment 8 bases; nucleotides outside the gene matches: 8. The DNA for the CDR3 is TGCGCCAGCAGCTTTGGCGGGAGGGCCAGCGATGAGCAGTTCTTC. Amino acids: CASSFGGRASDEQFF. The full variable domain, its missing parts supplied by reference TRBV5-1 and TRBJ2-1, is KAGVTQTPRYLIKTRGQQVTLSCSPISGHRSVSWYQQTPGQGLQFLFEYFSETQRNKGNFPGRFSGRQFSNSRSEMNVSTLELGDSALYLCASSFGGRASDEQFFGPGTRLTVL.

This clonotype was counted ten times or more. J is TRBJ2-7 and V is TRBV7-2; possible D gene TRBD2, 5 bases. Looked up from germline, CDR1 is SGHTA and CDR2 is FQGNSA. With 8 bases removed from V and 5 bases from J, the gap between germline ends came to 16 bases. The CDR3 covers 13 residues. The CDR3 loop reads CASVTGPGNEQYF. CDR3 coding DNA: TGTGCCAGCGTAACGGGCCCGGGGAACGAGCAGTACTTC.

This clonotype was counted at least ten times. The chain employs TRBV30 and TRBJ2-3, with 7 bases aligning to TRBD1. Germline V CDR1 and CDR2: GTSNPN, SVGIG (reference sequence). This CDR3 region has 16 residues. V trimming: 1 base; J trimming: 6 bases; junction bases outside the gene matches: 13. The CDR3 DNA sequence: TGTGCCTGGAGTGCCCGGACAGGTTGGGGCTCTGATACGCAGTATTTT. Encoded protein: CAWSARTGWGSDTQYF.

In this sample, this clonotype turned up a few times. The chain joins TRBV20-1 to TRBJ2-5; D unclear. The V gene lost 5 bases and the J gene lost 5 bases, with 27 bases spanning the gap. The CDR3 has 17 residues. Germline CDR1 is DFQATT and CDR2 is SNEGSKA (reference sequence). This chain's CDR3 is CSAPPAEGQAVRETQYF. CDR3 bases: TGCAGTGCTCCCCCCGCGGAAGGGCAGGCGGTGCGTGAGACCCAGTACTTC.

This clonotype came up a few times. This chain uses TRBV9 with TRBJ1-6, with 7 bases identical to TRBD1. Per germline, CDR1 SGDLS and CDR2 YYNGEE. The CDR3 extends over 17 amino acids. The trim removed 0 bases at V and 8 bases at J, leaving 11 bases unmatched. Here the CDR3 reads CASSVGLIGTVDSPLHF. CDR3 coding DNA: TGTGCCAGCAGCGTAGGGCTGATCGGGACAGTGGATTCACCCCTCCACTTT.

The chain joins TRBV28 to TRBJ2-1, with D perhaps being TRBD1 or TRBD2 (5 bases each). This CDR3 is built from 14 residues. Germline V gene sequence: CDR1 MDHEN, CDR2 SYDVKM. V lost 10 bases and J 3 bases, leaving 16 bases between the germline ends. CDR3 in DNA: TGTGCCATCGGGACCGGGCTCCTCTACAATGAGCAGTTCTTC. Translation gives CAIGTGLLYNEQFF.

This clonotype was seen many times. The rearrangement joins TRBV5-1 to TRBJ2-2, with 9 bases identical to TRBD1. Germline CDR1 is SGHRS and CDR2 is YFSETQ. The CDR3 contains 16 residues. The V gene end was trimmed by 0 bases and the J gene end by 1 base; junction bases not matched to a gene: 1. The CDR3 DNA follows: TGCGCCAGCAGCTTGGTGGGACAGGGGAACACCGGGGAGCTGTTTTTT. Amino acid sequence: CASSLVGQGNTGELFF. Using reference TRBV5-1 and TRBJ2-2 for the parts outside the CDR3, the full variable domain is KAGVTQTPRYLIKTRGQQVTLSCSPISGHRSVSWYQQTPGQGLQFLFEYFSETQRNKGNFPGRFSGRQFSNSRSEMNVSTLELGDSALYLCASSLVGQGNTGELFFGEGSRLTVL.

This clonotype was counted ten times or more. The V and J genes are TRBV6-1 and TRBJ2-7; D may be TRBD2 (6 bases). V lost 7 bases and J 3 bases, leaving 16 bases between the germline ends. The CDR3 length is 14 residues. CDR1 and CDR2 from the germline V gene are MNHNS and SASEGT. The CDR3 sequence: CASTTGVTNYEQYF. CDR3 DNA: TGTGCCAGCACCACGGGAGTCACCAACTACGAGCAGTACTTC.

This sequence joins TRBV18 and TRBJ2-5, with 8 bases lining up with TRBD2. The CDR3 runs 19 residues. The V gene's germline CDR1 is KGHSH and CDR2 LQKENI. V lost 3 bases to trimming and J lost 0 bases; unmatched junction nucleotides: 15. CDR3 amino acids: CASSPGVRTLAGNQETQYF. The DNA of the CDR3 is TGTGCCAGCTCACCGGGGGTGCGGACTCTAGCGGGCAACCAAGAGACCCAGTACTTC.